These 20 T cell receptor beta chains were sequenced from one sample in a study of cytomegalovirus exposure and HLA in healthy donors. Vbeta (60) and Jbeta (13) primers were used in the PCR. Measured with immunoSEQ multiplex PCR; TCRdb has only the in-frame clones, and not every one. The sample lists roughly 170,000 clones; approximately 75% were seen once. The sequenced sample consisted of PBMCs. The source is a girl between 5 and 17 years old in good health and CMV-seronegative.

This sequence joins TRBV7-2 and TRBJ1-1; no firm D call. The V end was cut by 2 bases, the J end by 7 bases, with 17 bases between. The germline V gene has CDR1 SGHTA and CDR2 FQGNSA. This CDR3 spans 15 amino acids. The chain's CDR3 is CASSLLATSAFEAFF. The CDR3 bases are TGTGCCAGCAGCTTATTGGCGACTTCCGCATTTGAAGCTTTCTTT. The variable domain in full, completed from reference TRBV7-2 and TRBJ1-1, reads GAGVSQSPSNKVTEKGKDVELRCDPISGHTALYWYRQSLGQGLEFLIYFQGNSAPDKSGLPSDRFSAERTGGSVSTLTIQRTQQEDSAVYLCASSLLATSAFEAFFGQGTRLTVV.

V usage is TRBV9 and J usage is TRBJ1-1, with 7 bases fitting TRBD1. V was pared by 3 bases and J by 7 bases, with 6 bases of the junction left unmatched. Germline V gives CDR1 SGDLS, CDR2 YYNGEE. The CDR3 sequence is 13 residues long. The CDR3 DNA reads TGTGCCAGCAGCGCCGGGACAGTGGGTGAAGCTTTCTTT. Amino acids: CASSAGTVGEAFF.

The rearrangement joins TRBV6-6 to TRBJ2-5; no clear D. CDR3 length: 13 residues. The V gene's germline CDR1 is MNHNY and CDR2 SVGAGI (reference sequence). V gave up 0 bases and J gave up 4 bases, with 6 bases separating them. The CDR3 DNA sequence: TGTGCCAGCAGTTACTCAGCGCGAGAGACCCAGTACTTC. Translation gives CASSYSARETQYF.

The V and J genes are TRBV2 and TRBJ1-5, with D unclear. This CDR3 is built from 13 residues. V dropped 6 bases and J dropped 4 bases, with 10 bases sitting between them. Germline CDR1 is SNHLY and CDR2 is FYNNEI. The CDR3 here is CASRGQTNQPQHF. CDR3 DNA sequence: TGTGCCAGCAGAGGCCAGACTAATCAGCCCCAGCATTTT. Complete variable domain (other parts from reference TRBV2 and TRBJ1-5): EPEVTQTPSHQVTQMGQEVILRCVPISNHLYFYWYRQILGQKVEFLVSFYNNEISEKSEIFDDQFSVERPDGSNFTLKIRSTKLEDSAMYFCASRGQTNQPQHFGDGTRLSIL.

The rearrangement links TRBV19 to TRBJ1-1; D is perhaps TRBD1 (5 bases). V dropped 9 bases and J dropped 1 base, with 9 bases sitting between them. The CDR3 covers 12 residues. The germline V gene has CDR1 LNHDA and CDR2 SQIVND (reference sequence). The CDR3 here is CASGGKNTEAFF. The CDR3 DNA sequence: TGTGCCAGCGGGGGGAAGAACACTGAAGCTTTCTTT.

The CDR3 is CASSLDLGGGAWEQYF. Written as DNA, the CDR3 is TGTGCCAGCAGCTTAGATCTGGGCGGGGGGGCGTGGGAGCAGTACTTC. This chain uses TRBV11-2 with TRBJ2-7; 9 bases are a match to TRBD2. Germline-derived CDR1 and CDR2 are SGHAT and FQNNGV. J was trimmed by 7 bases and V by 0 bases; bases with no gene match: 10. The CDR3 runs 16 residues.

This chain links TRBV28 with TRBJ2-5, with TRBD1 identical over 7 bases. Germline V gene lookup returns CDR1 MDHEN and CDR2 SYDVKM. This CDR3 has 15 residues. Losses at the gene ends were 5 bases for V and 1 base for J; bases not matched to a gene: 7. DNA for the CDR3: TGTGCCAGCAGTCAAGAGGGACAGATCCAAGAGACCCAGTACTTC. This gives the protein CASSQEGQIQETQYF.

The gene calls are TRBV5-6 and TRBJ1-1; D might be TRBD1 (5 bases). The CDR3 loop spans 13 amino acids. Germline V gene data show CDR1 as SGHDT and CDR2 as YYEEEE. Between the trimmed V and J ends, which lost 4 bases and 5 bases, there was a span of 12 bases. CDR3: CASSLSEGTEAFF. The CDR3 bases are TGTGCCAGCAGCCTCTCGGAGGGGACTGAAGCTTTCTTT.

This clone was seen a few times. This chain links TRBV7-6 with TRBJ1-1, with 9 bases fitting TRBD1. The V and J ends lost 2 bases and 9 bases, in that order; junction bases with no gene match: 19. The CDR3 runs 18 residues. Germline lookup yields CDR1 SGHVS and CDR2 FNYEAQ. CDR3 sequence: CASSLTYGSQGADDKAFF. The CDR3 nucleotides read TGTGCCAGCAGCTTAACGTACGGGTCACAGGGGGCGGACGACAAAGCTTTCTTT.

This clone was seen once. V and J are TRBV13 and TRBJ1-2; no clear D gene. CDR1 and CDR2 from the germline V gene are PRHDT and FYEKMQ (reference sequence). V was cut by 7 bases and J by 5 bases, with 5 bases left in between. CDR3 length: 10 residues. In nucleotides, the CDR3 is TGTGCCAGCAACTCGTATGGCTACACCTTC. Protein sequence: CASNSYGYTF.

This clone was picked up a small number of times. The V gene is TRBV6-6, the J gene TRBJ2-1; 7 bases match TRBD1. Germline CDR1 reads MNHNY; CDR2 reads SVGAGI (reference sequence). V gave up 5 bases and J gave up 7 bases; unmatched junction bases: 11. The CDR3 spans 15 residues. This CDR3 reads CASSRGTEPTNEQFF. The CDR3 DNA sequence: TGTGCCAGCAGTCGAGGGACAGAGCCTACGAATGAGCAGTTCTTC.

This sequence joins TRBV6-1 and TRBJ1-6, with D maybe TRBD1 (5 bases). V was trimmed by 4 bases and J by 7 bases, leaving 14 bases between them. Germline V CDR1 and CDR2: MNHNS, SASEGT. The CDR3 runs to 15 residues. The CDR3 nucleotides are TGTGCCAGCAGTGCGGAGGGGCGATCGAATTCACCCCTCCACTTT. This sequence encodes CASSAEGRSNSPLHF.

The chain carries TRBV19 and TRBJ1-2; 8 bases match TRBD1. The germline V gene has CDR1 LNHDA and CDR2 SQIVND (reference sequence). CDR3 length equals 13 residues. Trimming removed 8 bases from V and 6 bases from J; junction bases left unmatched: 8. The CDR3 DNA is TGTGCCAGTCACACAGGGGGACTTAATGGCTACACCTTC. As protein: CASHTGGLNGYTF.

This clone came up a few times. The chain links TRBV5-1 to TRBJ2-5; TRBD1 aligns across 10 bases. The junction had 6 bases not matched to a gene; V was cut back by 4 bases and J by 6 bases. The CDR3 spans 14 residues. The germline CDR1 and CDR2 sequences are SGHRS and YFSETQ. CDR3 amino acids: CASSAGTGEQTQYF. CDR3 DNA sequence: TGCGCCAGCAGCGCGGGGACAGGGGAACAGACCCAGTACTTC. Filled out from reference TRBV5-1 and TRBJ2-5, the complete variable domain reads KAGVTQTPRYLIKTRGQQVTLSCSPISGHRSVSWYQQTPGQGLQFLFEYFSETQRNKGNFPGRFSGRQFSNSRSEMNVSTLELGDSALYLCASSAGTGEQTQYFGPGTRLLVL.

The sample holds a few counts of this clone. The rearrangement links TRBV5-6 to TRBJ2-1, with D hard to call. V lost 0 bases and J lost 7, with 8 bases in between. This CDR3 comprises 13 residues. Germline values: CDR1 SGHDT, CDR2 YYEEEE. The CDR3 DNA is TGTGCCAGCAGCTTGGCCGTTCAGAATGAGCAGTTCTTC. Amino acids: CASSLAVQNEQFF. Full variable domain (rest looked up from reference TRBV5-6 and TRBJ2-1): DAGVTQSPTHLIKTRGQQVTLRCSPKSGHDTVSWYQQALGQGPQFIFQYYEEEERQRGNFPDRFSGHQFPNYSSELNVNALLLGDSALYLCASSLAVQNEQFFGPGTRLTVL.

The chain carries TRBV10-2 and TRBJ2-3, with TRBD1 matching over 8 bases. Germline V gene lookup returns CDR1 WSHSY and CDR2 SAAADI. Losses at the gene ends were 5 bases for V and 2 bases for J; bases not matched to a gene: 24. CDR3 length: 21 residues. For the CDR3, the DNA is TGCGCCAGCAGTAGCCTCCGGTGGTGGAAAACCGGGACAGGCGACACAGATACGCAGTATTTT. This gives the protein CASSSLRWWKTGTGDTDTQYF.

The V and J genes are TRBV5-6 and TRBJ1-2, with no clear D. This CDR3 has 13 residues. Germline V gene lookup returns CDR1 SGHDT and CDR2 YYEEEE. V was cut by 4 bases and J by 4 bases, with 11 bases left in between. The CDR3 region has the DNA TGTGCCAGCAGCGCGGCCAGAAGCTATGGCTACACCTTC. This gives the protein CASSAARSYGYTF. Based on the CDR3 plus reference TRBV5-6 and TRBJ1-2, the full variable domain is DAGVTQSPTHLIKTRGQQVTLRCSPKSGHDTVSWYQQALGQGPQFIFQYYEEEERQRGNFPDRFSGHQFPNYSSELNVNALLLGDSALYLCASSAARSYGYTFGSGTRLTVV.

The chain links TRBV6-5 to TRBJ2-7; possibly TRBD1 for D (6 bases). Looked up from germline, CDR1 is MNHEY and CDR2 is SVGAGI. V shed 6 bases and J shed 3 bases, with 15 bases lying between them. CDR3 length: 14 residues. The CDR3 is CASSQTRRGYEQYF. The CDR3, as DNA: TGTGCCAGCAGCCAGACCCGCAGGGGCTACGAGCAGTACTTC.

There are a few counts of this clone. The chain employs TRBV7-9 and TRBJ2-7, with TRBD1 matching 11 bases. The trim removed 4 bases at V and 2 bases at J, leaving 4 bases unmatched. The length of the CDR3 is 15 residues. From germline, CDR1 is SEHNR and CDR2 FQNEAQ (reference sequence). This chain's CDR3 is CASSSGTGGAYEQYF. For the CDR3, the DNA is TGTGCCAGCAGCTCCGGGACAGGGGGAGCCTACGAGCAGTACTTC.

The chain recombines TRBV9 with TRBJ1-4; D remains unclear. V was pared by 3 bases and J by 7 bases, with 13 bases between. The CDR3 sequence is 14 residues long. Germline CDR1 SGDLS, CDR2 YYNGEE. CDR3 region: CASSGGTRGEKLFF. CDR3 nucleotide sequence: TGTGCCAGCAGCGGAGGAACGCGAGGTGAAAAACTGTTTTTT.